These 21 T cell receptor beta chains originate from one sample sequenced in a study of control samples from healthy donors and cancer patients. Only in-frame clones appear in the TCRdb table, and some are missing; sequencing was by immunoSEQ multiplex PCR. The table includes tens of thousands of clones, 80% to 90% detected once. Sequencing used PBMCs. The receptor source for this set is a woman aged 55-70 years with head and neck cancer.

This chain uses TRBV5-1 with TRBJ2-3; D gene ambiguous. V shed 4 bases and J shed 0 bases, with 9 bases lying between them. This CDR3 spans 14 amino acids. Germline lookup yields CDR1 SGHRS and CDR2 YFSETQ. CDR3 bases: TGCGCCAGCAGCCCCGAGCCAAGCACAGATACGCAGTATTTT. Translation gives CASSPEPSTDTQYF. Drawing the rest from reference TRBV5-1 and TRBJ2-3, the complete variable domain is KAGVTQTPRYLIKTRGQQVTLSCSPISGHRSVSWYQQTPGQGLQFLFEYFSETQRNKGNFPGRFSGRQFSNSRSEMNVSTLELGDSALYLCASSPEPSTDTQYFGPGTRLTVL.

V and J are TRBV9 and TRBJ1-5; D call uncertain. The length of the CDR3 is 13 residues. V lost 5 bases and J lost 0, with 6 bases in between. Per germline, CDR1 SGDLS and CDR2 YYNGEE. CDR3 loop: CASSDDSNQPQHF. In DNA form, the CDR3 reads TGTGCCAGCAGTGATGATAGCAATCAGCCCCAGCATTTT.

The V call is TRBV9, the J call TRBJ2-7; D is perhaps TRBD1 (5 bases). CDR3 length: 15 amino acids. V dropped 1 base and J dropped 9 bases, with 20 bases sitting between them. Germline assignment: CDR1 SGDLS and CDR2 YYNGEE. DNA for the CDR3: TGTGCCAGCAGCGTATCGGGCGCGCCTCCCGACAGGCAGTACTTC. Residues: CASSVSGAPPDRQYF. The full variable domain, in which reference TRBV9 and TRBJ2-7 provide the parts outside the CDR3, is DSGVTQTPKHLITATGQRVTLRCSPRSGDLSVYWYQQSLDQGLQFLIQYYNGEERAKGNILERFSAQQFPDLHSELNLSSLELGDSALYFCASSVSGAPPDRQYFGPGTRLTVT.

The V and J genes are TRBV29-1 and TRBJ1-6; the D gene is possibly TRBD1 (5 bases). The CDR3 has 16 amino acids. Germline V gene data show CDR1 as SQVTM and CDR2 as ANQGSEA. Trimming pared 8 bases from V and 1 base from J, leaving 18 bases between. CDR3 sequence reads: CSPPGGGRSYNSPLHF. Here the CDR3 DNA reads TGCAGCCCGCCGGGTGGGGGGAGGTCCTATAATTCACCCCTCCACTTT.

The chain employs TRBV4-2 and TRBJ2-1; 9 bases are a match to TRBD2. V lost 1 base, J lost 4 bases, and 8 bases stayed unmatched. CDR1 and CDR2 from the germline V gene are LGHNA and YNFKEQ. The CDR3 runs 17 residues. DNA of the CDR3: TGTGCCAGCAGCCAAGGAGGTAGCGGGAGCCCTTACAATGAGCAGTTCTTC. This sequence encodes CASSQGGSGSPYNEQFF.

The gene calls are TRBV10-3 and TRBJ2-7; 14 positions match TRBD2. The length of the CDR3 is 18 residues. Unmatched junction bases numbered 13, after V lost 5 bases and J lost 4 bases. From germline, CDR1 is ENHRY and CDR2 SYGVKD. Here the CDR3 DNA reads TGTGCCATCAGTCTCACCACTGGACTAGCGGGAGGTTTATACGAGCAGTACTTC. As protein: CAISLTTGLAGGLYEQYF.

The chain carries TRBV28 and TRBJ1-1; possibly TRBD1 for D (5 bases). The CDR3 spans 12 residues. The germline gives CDR1 MDHEN, CDR2 SYDVKM. Trimming pared 4 bases from V and 5 bases from J, leaving 8 bases between. The CDR3 sequence is CASSSGGTEAFF. CDR3 DNA sequence: TGTGCCAGCAGTTCGGGGGGGACTGAAGCTTTCTTT.

V is TRBV21-1 and J is TRBJ2-1; the table calls TRBD2, which could not be checked here. TRBV21-1 is marked as a pseudogene. The CDR3 totals 17 residues. Here the CDR3 DNA reads TGTGCCATCCCGGGGCTAGCGCGCTACCAAAACTACAATGAGCAGTTCTTC. Amino acid sequence: CAIPGLARYQNYNEQFF.

The chain has TRBV27 and TRBJ1-5; maybe TRBD1 (6 bases). The CDR3 covers 14 residues. The V and J ends lost 1 base and 7 bases respectively, with 11 bases between them. CDR1 is MNHEY, CDR2 SMNVEV, per germline (reference sequence). In nucleotides, the CDR3 is TGTGCCAGCAGTTTATTTCAGGGGCGCCAGCCCCAGCATTTT. Its protein is CASSLFQGRQPQHF.

Of note for this clone: In the same sample, other DNA sequences code for this CDR3. The chain employs TRBV7-2 and TRBJ2-1, with D possibly being TRBD2 (6 bases). V lost 5 bases and J 4 bases, leaving 9 bases between the germline ends. Germline V gene sequence: CDR1 SGHTA, CDR2 FQGNSA. The CDR3 consists of 13 residues. CDR3 sequence: CASSLTRYNEQFF. The CDR3 DNA reads TGTGCCAGCAGCCTGACTAGATACAATGAGCAGTTCTTC.

The chain couples TRBV5-1 to TRBJ2-5; D unclear. The germline V and J ends were trimmed by 0 bases and 5 bases, with 20 bases remaining between them. In germline, CDR1 is SGHRS, CDR2 YFSETQ. CDR3 length equals 17 residues. In DNA form, the CDR3 reads TGCGCCAGCAGCTTGGAAGGCCGGGCTAGTCTAACGGAGACCCAGTACTTC. It specifies CASSLEGRASLTETQYF.

The chain has TRBV6-1 and TRBJ1-3; possibly TRBD1 for D (5 bases). This CDR3 region has 17 residues. Germline lookup yields CDR1 MNHNS and CDR2 SASEGT. V lost 4 bases to trimming and J lost 4 bases, with 20 bases between them. The CDR3 sequence: CASSAVFGGDSGNTIYF. In DNA, the CDR3 is TGTGCCAGCAGTGCTGTTTTCGGCGGGGACTCAGGAAACACCATATATTTT.

This chain connects TRBV20-1 to TRBJ2-7, with 12 bases that match TRBD1. This CDR3 has 14 amino acids. The J segment lost 6 bases and the V segment lost 3 bases, leaving 6 bases of the junction unmatched. CDR1 and CDR2 from the germline V gene are DFQATT and SNEGSKA (reference sequence). CDR3 sequence: CSASGTGGRGEQYF. Here the CDR3 DNA reads TGCAGTGCTAGTGGGACAGGGGGCAGGGGCGAGCAGTACTTC.

The rearrangement uses TRBV5-1 and TRBJ1-5; D call uncertain. The CDR3 is 14 residues long. Trimming stripped 0 bases from V and 5 bases from J, with 9 bases between. In germline, CDR1 is SGHRS, CDR2 YFSETQ. In DNA form, the CDR3 reads TGCGCCAGCAGCTTGGGTATGCGGGATCAGCCCCAGCATTTT. Translating gives CASSLGMRDQPQHF.

The CDR3 reads CASSFGLSGSEETQYF. CDR3 DNA sequence: TGTGCCAGCAGCTTTGGTCTGAGCGGGAGCGAAGAGACCCAGTACTTC. The chain links TRBV7-7 to TRBJ2-5; 8 bases map to TRBD2. This CDR3 contains 16 residues. The V gene end was trimmed by 3 bases and the J gene end by 3 bases; junction bases not matched to a gene: 9. Germline lookup yields CDR1 SSHAT and CDR2 FNYEAQ (reference sequence).

The rearrangement joins TRBV29-1 to TRBJ2-1; TRBD2 matches at 11 bases. V shed 7 bases, J shed 5 bases, and the junction held 4 bases outside the gene matches. Looked up from germline, CDR1 is SQVTM and CDR2 is ANQGSEA. The CDR3 consists of 13 residues. The CDR3 nucleotides are TGCAGCGGGGGACTAGCGGATCACAATGAGCAGTTCTTC. Protein: CSGGLADHNEQFF.

V and J are TRBV2 and TRBJ2-1; tentative D call: TRBD1 (6 bases). Trimming shortened V by 8 bases and J by 7 bases, and 21 bases separated the two germline ends. The CDR3 covers 15 residues. Germline CDR1 reads SNHLY; CDR2 reads FYNNEI. CDR3 loop: CASLGGQGRRNEQFF. The CDR3 DNA is TGTGCCAGCCTAGGGGGTCAGGGTAGAAGGAATGAGCAGTTCTTC.

The rearrangement uses TRBV18 and TRBJ2-7; no reliable D call. Deletions cut 3 bases from V and 5 bases from J, with 11 bases between. This CDR3 is built from 13 residues. CDR1 is KGHSH and CDR2 is LQKENI in the germline V gene. The CDR3 coding sequence is TGTGCCAGCTCACCGCGGCCCTTGGACGAGCAGTACTTC. Translation gives CASSPRPLDEQYF.

This chain uses TRBV5-4 with TRBJ1-1; 7 nucleotides line up with TRBD1. The CDR3 length is 15 residues. The V gene's germline CDR1 is SGHNT and CDR2 YYREEE (reference sequence). Trimming at V came to 0 bases and at J to 1 base, leaving 3 bases not matched to a gene. Here the CDR3 DNA reads TGTGCCAGCAGCTTGGGACAGGGCCAGAACACTGAAGCTTTCTTT. Amino acid sequence: CASSLGQGQNTEAFF.

CDR3 sequence: CASSPAQGGTYEQYF. The CDR3 DNA follows: TGTGCCAGCTCACCAGCACAGGGTGGGACCTACGAGCAGTACTTC. The chain couples TRBV18 to TRBJ2-7; D is possibly TRBD1 (6 bases). V shed 2 bases and J shed 2 bases, with 13 bases lying between them. The CDR3 is 15 residues long. Germline V CDR1 and CDR2: KGHSH, LQKENI.

J is TRBJ1-6 and V is TRBV5-1; TRBD1 might be the D (5 bases). Deletions cut 0 bases from V and 4 bases from J, with 17 bases between. The length of the CDR3 is 18 residues. Germline V lookup: CDR1 SGHRS, CDR2 YFSETQ. The CDR3 reads CASSLAGERTKYNSPLHF. CDR3 DNA sequence: TGCGCCAGCAGCTTGGCGGGGGAGAGGACGAAGTATAATTCACCCCTCCACTTT.